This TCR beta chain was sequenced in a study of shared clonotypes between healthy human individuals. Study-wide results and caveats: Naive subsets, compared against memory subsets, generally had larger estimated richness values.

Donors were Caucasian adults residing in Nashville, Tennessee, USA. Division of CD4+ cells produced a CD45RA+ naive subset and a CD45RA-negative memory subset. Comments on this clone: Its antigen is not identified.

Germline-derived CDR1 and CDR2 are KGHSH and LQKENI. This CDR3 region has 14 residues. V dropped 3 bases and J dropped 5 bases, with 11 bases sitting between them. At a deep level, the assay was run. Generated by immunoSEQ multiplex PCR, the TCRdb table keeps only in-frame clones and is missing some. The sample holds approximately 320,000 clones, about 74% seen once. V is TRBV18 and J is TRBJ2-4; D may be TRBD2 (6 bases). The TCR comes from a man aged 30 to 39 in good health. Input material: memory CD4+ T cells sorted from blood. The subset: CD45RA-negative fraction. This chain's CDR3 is CASSPLASENIQYF. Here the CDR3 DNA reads TGTGCCAGCTCACCGCTAGCGAGTGAAAACATTCAGTACTTC. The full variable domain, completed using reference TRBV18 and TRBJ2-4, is NAGVMQNPRHLVRRRGQEARLRCSPMKGHSHVYWYRQLPEEGLKFMVYLQKENIIDESGMPKERFSAEFPKEGPSILRIQQVVRGDSAAYFCASSPLASENIQYFGAGTRLSVL.